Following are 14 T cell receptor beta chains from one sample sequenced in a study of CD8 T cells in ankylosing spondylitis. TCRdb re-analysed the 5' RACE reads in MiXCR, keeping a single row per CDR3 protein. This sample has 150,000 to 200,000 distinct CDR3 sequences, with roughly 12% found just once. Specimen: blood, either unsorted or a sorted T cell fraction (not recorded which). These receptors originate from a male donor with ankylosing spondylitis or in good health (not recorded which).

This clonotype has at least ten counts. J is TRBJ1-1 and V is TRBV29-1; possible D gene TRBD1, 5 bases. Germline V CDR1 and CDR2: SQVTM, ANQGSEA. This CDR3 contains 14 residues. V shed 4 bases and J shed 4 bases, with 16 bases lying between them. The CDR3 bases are TGCAGCGTTGCTCAGGGAGGTGCGACCACTGAAGCTTTCTTT. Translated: CSVAQGGATTEAFF.

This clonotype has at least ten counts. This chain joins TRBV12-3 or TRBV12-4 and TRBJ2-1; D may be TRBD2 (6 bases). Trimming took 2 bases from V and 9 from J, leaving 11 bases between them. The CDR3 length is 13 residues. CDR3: CASSLMGGGEQFF. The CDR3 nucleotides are TGTGCCAGCAGTTTAATGGGGGGTGGTGAGCAGTTCTTC.

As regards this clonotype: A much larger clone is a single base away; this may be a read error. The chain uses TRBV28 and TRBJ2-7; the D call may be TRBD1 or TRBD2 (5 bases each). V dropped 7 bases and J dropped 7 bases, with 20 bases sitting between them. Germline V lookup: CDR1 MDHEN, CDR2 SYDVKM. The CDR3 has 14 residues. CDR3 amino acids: CASIGGRGAGEQYF. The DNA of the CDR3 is TGTGCCAGCATTGGTGGGAGAGGGGCCGGGGAGCAGTACTTC. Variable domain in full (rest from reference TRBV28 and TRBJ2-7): DVKVTQSSRYLVKRTGEKVFLECVQDMDHENMFWYRQDPGLGLRLIYFSYDVKMKEKGDIPEGYSVSREKKERFSLILESASTNQTSMYLCASIGGRGAGEQYFGPGTRLTVT.

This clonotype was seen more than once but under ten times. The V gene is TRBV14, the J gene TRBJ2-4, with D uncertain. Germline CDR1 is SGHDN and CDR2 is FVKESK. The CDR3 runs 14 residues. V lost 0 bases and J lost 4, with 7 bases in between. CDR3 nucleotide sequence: TGTGCCAGCAGCCAAGATACGGTGAAAAACATTCAGTACTTC. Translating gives CASSQDTVKNIQYF.

CDR3 protein: CASRGGGSANEQFF. CDR3 nucleotide sequence: TGTGCCAGCAGGGGTGGCGGGAGCGCCAATGAGCAGTTCTTC. The genes are TRBV3-1 and TRBJ2-1; 7 bases align to TRBD2. The CDR3 covers 14 residues. The germline CDR1 and CDR2 sequences are LGHDT and YNNKEL (reference sequence). The V gene end was trimmed by 6 bases and the J gene end by 6 bases; junction bases not matched to a gene: 8.

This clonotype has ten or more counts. The CDR3 coding sequence is TGCGCCAGCAGCTTGAACAGCCTAGTAAACGAGCAGTACTTC. It translates to CASSLNSLVNEQYF. This sequence joins TRBV5-1 and TRBJ2-7; D not resolved. The length of the CDR3 is 14 residues. Looked up from germline, CDR1 is SGHRS and CDR2 is YFSETQ. V shed 1 base and J shed 5 bases, with 13 bases lying between them.

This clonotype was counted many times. The CDR3 DNA sequence: TGTGCCAGCAGTTACCAGGGAGGCAATCAGCCCCAGCATTTT. It is translated as CASSYQGGNQPQHF. The J gene is TRBJ1-5, the V gene TRBV12-3 or TRBV12-4; TRBD1 might be the D (5 bases). This CDR3 has 14 residues. The V and J ends lost 4 bases and 2 bases respectively, with 9 bases between them.

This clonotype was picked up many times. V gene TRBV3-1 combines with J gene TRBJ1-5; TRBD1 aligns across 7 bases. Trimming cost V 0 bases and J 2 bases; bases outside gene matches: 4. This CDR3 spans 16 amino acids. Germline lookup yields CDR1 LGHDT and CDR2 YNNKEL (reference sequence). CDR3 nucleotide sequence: TGTGCCAGCAGCCAAGATCCGAGGGGGCGCAATCAGCCCCAGCATTTT. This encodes CASSQDPRGRNQPQHF.

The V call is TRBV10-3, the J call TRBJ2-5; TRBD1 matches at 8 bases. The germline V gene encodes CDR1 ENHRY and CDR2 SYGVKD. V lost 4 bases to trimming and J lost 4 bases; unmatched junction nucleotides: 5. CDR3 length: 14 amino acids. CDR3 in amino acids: CAISAGQAGETQYF. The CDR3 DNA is TGTGCCATCAGTGCGGGACAGGCTGGAGAGACCCAGTACTTC.

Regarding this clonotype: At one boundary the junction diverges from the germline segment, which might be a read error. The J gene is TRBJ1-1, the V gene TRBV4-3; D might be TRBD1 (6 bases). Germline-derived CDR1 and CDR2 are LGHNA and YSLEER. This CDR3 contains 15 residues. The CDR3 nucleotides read TGCGGCAGCAGCCAAAGTCTGAACAGGGACACTGAAGCTTTCTTT. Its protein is CGSSQSLNRDTEAFF.

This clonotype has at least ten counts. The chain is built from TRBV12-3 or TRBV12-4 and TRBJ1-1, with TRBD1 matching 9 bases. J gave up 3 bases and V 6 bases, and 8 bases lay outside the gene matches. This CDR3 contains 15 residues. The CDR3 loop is CASSHDRGSDTEAFF. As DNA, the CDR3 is TGTGCCAGCAGCCATGACAGGGGGTCGGACACTGAAGCTTTCTTT.

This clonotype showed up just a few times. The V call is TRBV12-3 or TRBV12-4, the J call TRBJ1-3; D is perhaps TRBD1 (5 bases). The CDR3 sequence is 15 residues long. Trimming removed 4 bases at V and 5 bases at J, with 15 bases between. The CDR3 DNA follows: TGTGCCAGCAGTTCCGGGGCCCTTAATCGAAACACCATATATTTT. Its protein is CASSSGALNRNTIYF.

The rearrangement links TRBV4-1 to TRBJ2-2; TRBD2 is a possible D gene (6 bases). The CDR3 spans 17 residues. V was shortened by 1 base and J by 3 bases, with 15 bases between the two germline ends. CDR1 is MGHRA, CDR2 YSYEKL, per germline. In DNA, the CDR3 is TGCGCCAGCAGCCAAGTTGAAGTGCTAGCGCACACCGGGGAGCTGTTTTTT. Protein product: CASSQVEVLAHTGELFF.

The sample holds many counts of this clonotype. CDR3 bases: TGCAGCGTTGATGGGTCACTTGGAAACACCATATATTTT. Residues: CSVDGSLGNTIYF. J is TRBJ1-3 and V is TRBV29-1; D remains unclear. The CDR3 contains 13 residues. Germline V gene sequence: CDR1 SQVTM, CDR2 ANQGSEA. The V gene lost 3 bases and the J gene lost 3 bases, with 9 bases spanning the gap.